The 20 T cell receptor beta chains listed next were all sequenced from one sample in a study of blood T cells in healthy people across ages (dated by TCRdb to between 2014 and 2017). Library generation was performed with 5' RACE. The sequencer listed for this sample is Illumina HiSeq 2500. The second PCR ran for roughly 7 to 12 cycles and used a J-beta primer mix along with a sample-barcoded 5' primer. TCRdb reprocessing: public reads trimmed at Q25 with fastp, clones called with MiXCR, in-frame beta chains kept. Rows are unified per CDR3 protein, each entry keeping the most common DNA and genes. This sample holds around 280,000 distinct CDR3 sequences; around 29% were observed only once. The ten largest clones take up roughly 28% of the sample. The sample comprised blood. The receptor set was obtained from a woman aged 70-85 years in good health.

This clonotype has more than one count but fewer than ten. The CDR3 region has the DNA TGCAGTGCTAGTCCGGAACCTTGGGGACGGCAAGAGACCCAGTACTTC. Amino acids: CSASPEPWGRQETQYF. The chain uses TRBV20-1 and TRBJ2-5; possibly TRBD1 or TRBD2 for D (5 bases each). Germline CDR1 reads DFQATT; CDR2 reads SNEGSKA (reference sequence). V lost 3 bases and J 2 bases, leaving 19 bases between the germline ends. CDR3 size: 16 residues.

This clonotype was recorded many times. The chain couples TRBV4-2 to TRBJ2-5, with 11 positions matching TRBD2. The CDR3 is 16 residues long. CDR1 is LGHNA, CDR2 YNFKEQ, per germline. Unmatched junction bases numbered 10, after V lost 8 bases and J lost 2 bases. The CDR3 sequence: CASAAEGLAEQETQYF. The DNA of the CDR3 is TGTGCCAGCGCAGCCGAGGGACTAGCGGAACAAGAGACCCAGTACTTC.

The chain is built from TRBV9 and TRBJ1-4; TRBD1 might be the D (6 bases). The germline gives CDR1 SGDLS, CDR2 YYNGEE. The CDR3 spans 16 residues. Trimming shortened V by 0 bases and J by 8 bases, and 17 bases separated the two germline ends. CDR3 sequence reads: CASSVEPTGAQEKLFF. The CDR3 region has the DNA TGTGCCAGCAGCGTAGAGCCGACGGGGGCACAAGAAAAACTGTTTTTT.

The CDR3 here is CASHRGPDPYISYEQYF. Here the CDR3 DNA reads TGTGCCAGCCACAGGGGCCCCGATCCGTACATCTCATACGAGCAGTACTTC. This chain uses TRBV10-3 with TRBJ2-7, with 7 bases lining up with TRBD1. The length of the CDR3 is 17 residues. Germline-derived CDR1 and CDR2 are ENHRY and SYGVKD. Trimming at V came to 10 bases and at J to 4 bases, leaving 22 bases not matched to a gene.

The sample holds many counts of this clonotype. CDR3: CSVQDTRNYNEQFF. As DNA, the CDR3 is TGCAGCGTCCAGGACACGAGGAACTACAATGAGCAGTTCTTC. The genes are TRBV29-1 and TRBJ2-1, with a possible D match to TRBD1 (5 bases). The V end lost 6 bases, the J end lost 3 bases, and 15 bases lay between the germline ends. Germline-derived CDR1 and CDR2 are SQVTM and ANQGSEA. The CDR3 is 14 residues long.

This clonotype turned up a few times. The V gene is TRBV29-1, the J gene TRBJ1-5; no definite D call. Germline V lookup: CDR1 SQVTM, CDR2 ANQGSEA. Trimming stripped 8 bases from V and 4 bases from J, with 27 bases between. The CDR3 loop spans 17 amino acids. CDR3 amino acids: CSHDLGPEAAQNQPQHF. CDR3 sequence (DNA): TGCAGCCACGATTTAGGCCCAGAGGCCGCACAAAATCAGCCCCAGCATTTT.

The chain employs TRBV18 and TRBJ2-7; 7 bases map to TRBD2. CDR1 KGHSH and CDR2 LQKENI come from the germline V gene. The CDR3 contains 15 residues. Trimming at V came to 2 bases and at J to 2 bases, leaving 6 bases not matched to a gene. CDR3 region: CASSPSSGTTYEQYF. For the CDR3, the DNA is TGTGCCAGCTCACCATCTAGCGGAACTACCTACGAGCAGTACTTC.

This clonotype was picked up a small number of times. This chain connects TRBV20-1 to TRBJ1-1; 7 nucleotides match TRBD1. V shed 6 bases, J shed 4 bases, and the junction held 8 bases outside the gene matches. From germline, CDR1 is DFQATT and CDR2 SNEGSKA (reference sequence). The CDR3 extends over 13 amino acids. CDR3 bases: TGCAGTGCGGCATCAGGGGGAAGCACTGAAGCTTTCTTT. It yields the protein CSAASGGSTEAFF.

This clonotype was seen just once. The chain couples TRBV6-5 to TRBJ2-5; a weak D match, TRBD1 (5 bases). CDR1 MNHEY and CDR2 SVGAGI come from the germline V gene. The CDR3 consists of 15 residues. V lost 5 bases, J lost 2 bases, and 15 bases lay in between. CDR3 region: CASSTFLGEQETQYF. The CDR3 region has the DNA TGTGCCAGCAGTACCTTCCTAGGGGAACAAGAGACCCAGTACTTC.

Only a few counts were recorded for this clonotype. The chain has TRBV20-1 and TRBJ2-5, with D uncertain. The J call may be mistaken, given a closer DNA end match to TRBJ2-1. CDR3 length: 11 residues. The V gene's germline CDR1 is DFQATT and CDR2 SNEGSKA (reference sequence). CDR3 in amino acids: CSASYLDEQFF. As DNA, the CDR3 is TGCAGTGCTAGTTATCTGGATGAGCAGTTCTTC.

The chain is built from TRBV24-1 and TRBJ2-5, with D tentatively TRBD1 (5 bases). The J call is doubtful: the DNA matches TRBJ2-7 better. There are 11 residues in the CDR3. Germline V gives CDR1 KGHDR, CDR2 SFDVKD. CDR3 loop: CATSAGYEQYF. In nucleotides, the CDR3 is TGTGCCACCAGTGCAGGGTACGAGCAGTACTTC.

The gene calls are TRBV7-2 and TRBJ2-1, with TRBD2 matching over 16 bases. The CDR3 covers 16 residues. J gave up 4 bases and V 7 bases, and 4 bases lay outside the gene matches. Germline assignment: CDR1 SGHTA and CDR2 FQGNSA. This CDR3 is CASTGLAGGGYNEQFF. For the CDR3, the DNA is TGTGCCAGCACGGGACTAGCGGGAGGGGGGTACAATGAGCAGTTCTTC. The whole variable domain, remainder taken from reference TRBV7-2 and TRBJ2-1, is GAGVSQSPSNKVTEKGKDVELRCDPISGHTALYWYRQSLGQGLEFLIYFQGNSAPDKSGLPSDRFSAERTGGSVSTLTIQRTQQEDSAVYLCASTGLAGGGYNEQFFGPGTRLTVL.

This chain links TRBV20-1 with TRBJ2-7, with 7 nucleotides matching TRBD2. Trimming took 1 base from V and 5 from J; bases not matched to a gene: 5. Per the germline V gene, CDR1 is DFQATT and CDR2 is SNEGSKA (reference sequence). This CDR3 is 13 amino acids long. The CDR3 is CSARVGGFDEQYF. CDR3 coding DNA: TGCAGTGCTAGAGTGGGGGGGTTCGACGAGCAGTACTTC.

This clonotype was observed a few times. The rearrangement uses TRBV9 and TRBJ1-2; D possibly corresponds to TRBD1 (5 bases). The CDR3 extends over 15 amino acids. Trimming shortened V by 3 bases and J by 4 bases, and 16 bases separated the two germline ends. Germline lookup yields CDR1 SGDLS and CDR2 YYNGEE. The CDR3, as DNA: TGTGCCAGCAGCGGGGCCGGGCGGGACCCCTATGGCTACACCTTC. As protein: CASSGAGRDPYGYTF. The complete variable domain, with remaining parts taken from reference TRBV9 and TRBJ1-2, reads DSGVTQTPKHLITATGQRVTLRCSPRSGDLSVYWYQQSLDQGLQFLIQYYNGEERAKGNILERFSAQQFPDLHSELNLSSLELGDSALYFCASSGAGRDPYGYTFGSGTRLTVV.

This rearrangement joins TRBV4-2 to TRBJ2-1; 14 bases fit TRBD2. Germline lookup yields CDR1 LGHNA and CDR2 YNFKEQ. The CDR3 runs to 17 residues. V dropped 4 bases and J dropped 0; count of bases not matched to a gene: 2. The CDR3 reads CASSRGTSGGSYNEQFF. The CDR3 nucleotides read TGTGCCAGCAGCCGAGGGACTAGCGGGGGCTCCTACAATGAGCAGTTCTTC.

The genes are TRBV28 and TRBJ2-4; 10 nucleotides match TRBD2. This CDR3 has 17 amino acids. Germline CDR1 reads MDHEN; CDR2 reads SYDVKM. J lost 8 bases, V lost 7 bases, and 17 bases had no gene match. The CDR3 sequence is CASTQASGSSGSYIQYF. The CDR3 nucleotides are TGTGCCAGCACCCAGGCGTCAGGGTCTAGCGGGAGTTACATTCAGTACTTC.

CDR3 amino acids: CASSLGRQAQETQYF. The CDR3 region has the DNA TGTGCCAGCAGCTTAGGCCGACAAGCCCAAGAGACCCAGTACTTC. This sequence joins TRBV7-2 and TRBJ2-5; D gene unclear. This CDR3 is built from 15 residues. Germline values: CDR1 SGHTA, CDR2 FQGNSA. V gave up 1 base and J gave up 1 base, with 10 bases separating them.

A note on this clonotype: A much more abundant neighbour one base away suggests this may be a read error. The rearrangement uses TRBV6-1 and TRBJ1-1; 10 nucleotides align to TRBD1. The germline gives CDR1 MNHNS, CDR2 SASEGT. CDR3 size: 16 residues. CDR3 sequence (DNA): TGTGCCAGCAGTGAAGCGACAGGGGGCCAGGTCACTGAAGCTCTCTTT. Its translation is CASSEATGGQVTEALF.

J is TRBJ2-5 and V is TRBV12-3 or TRBV12-4, with 8 bases matching TRBD2. The CDR3 loop spans 15 amino acids. Trimming at V came to 2 bases and at J to 1 base, leaving 3 bases not matched to a gene. CDR3 in DNA: TGTGCCAGCAGTTTATTCGGGAGGGCCCAAGAGACCCAGTACTTC. This gives the protein CASSLFGRAQETQYF.

The rearrangement links TRBV10-3 to TRBJ2-5, with D perhaps matching TRBD2 (7 bases). The J call may not be correct, given that the DNA end is closer to TRBJ2-1. This CDR3 region has 11 residues. Germline V CDR1 and CDR2: ENHRY, SYGVKD. CDR3 amino acids: CAIKGGDEQFF. Written as DNA, the CDR3 is TGTGCCATCAAGGGGGGGGATGAGCAGTTCTTC.